This T cell receptor (beta chain) stems from a study of T cells in Graves' hyperthyroidism and ophthalmopathy (dated by TCRdb to between 2019 and 2020). With regard to the full study: Peripheral blood samples were taken at initial diagnosis, before any treatment was given. To identify TCR V-J signatures that set the groups apart, the researchers used a discovery cohort of 100 patients, made up of approximately 43 with Graves' ophthalmopathy and about 60 with stable Graves' hyperthyroidism. An independent validation cohort of 18 to 20 hyperthyroidism patients and 15 or so patients who later progressed to ophthalmopathy tested prospective prediction of ophthalmopathy. The 90 to 100 discovery patients were randomly split 7:3 into training and test sets. In addition, the study compared T-cell repertoires in thyroid tissue and in blood from roughly 6 Graves' hyperthyroidism patients. Following sampling, methimazole starting at 30 mg daily was given to hyperthyroidism patients, and high-dose intravenous methylprednisolone was given to ophthalmopathy patients. TCR Vbeta CDR3 sequencing of 135 peripheral blood samples (roughly 41 ophthalmopathy, roughly 72 hyperthyroidism and around 17 progressor patients) is reported in the paper. The study at large found these results: No statistical method was used to fix the sample size in advance, and group allocation was not hidden from the investigators. In validation, progression to ophthalmopathy was predicted by the model with approximately 67% sensitivity and 72% to 85% specificity, a median of roughly 6.4 months before onset. A 13 V-J signature model separated ophthalmopathy from stable hyperthyroidism, with around 91% sensitivity and roughly 81% specificity in cross-validation and 80%/75% in testing. Most expanded thyroid clonotypes (frequency above 0.001) were also detected in blood, suggesting blood repertoires may reflect thyroid immune responses.

The TCR beta CDR3 regions were amplified from the RNA transcripts. For the first round of RT-PCR on the TCR CDR3, the HTBI primer set was used together with the Qiagen OneStep RT-PCR kit. A second multiplex PCR round built the libraries, followed by size selection and purification. Sequencing of the libraries was done on an Illumina HiSeq2000 using paired-end 100 bp reads. As for the authors' bioinformatics: Raw data were processed with SOAPnuke, discarding reads with adapters, uncalled bases, mean Phred below 15, or no exact constant-primer or identifier match. COPE v1.2.5 was used to merge the high-quality paired reads, and each unique nucleotide sequence was defined as a clonotype. MiTCR v1.1 was used to align the clonotypes against IMGT TRBV, TRBD and TRBJ reference segments. Only V-J combinations with frequency above 0.0001, covering 99.2% of repertoires, were analysed. The TCS score was defined as F50 (clonal expansion) divided by E x V (chaos), with BLOSUM62-based TCRdist calculated between CDR3 peptides within each V-J. Welch's t-statistics and random forest reduced 500 to 550 V-J features to 13, which were used in a naive Bayes classifier (R e1071). TCRdb reprocessed the public reads (quality trimming at Q25 with fastp, clone calling with MiXCR) and kept in-frame beta chains. Duplicate CDR3 protein sequences are folded into a single record with the most common DNA and genes. The V and J calls follow TCRdb's processing rather than the paper's. This sample lists 600,000 or so distinct CDR3 sequences; around 15% were detected once. Clones ranked in the top ten supply approximately 3.8% of the sample.

Graves' hyperthyroidism was defined as stable when no progression to ophthalmopathy occurred over 18 months of follow-up. Hyperthyroidism patients were newly diagnosed, with disease duration under 2 months, and aged 18 to 65 years. Any patient with an uncontrolled infection, another autoimmune disease, pregnancy or lactation was excluded. Diagnoses were established on the basis of clinical symptoms, serum thyroxine and TRAb, thyroid ultrasound, and orbital computed tomography. PBMCs were isolated from about 9 ml of fresh peripheral blood by Ficoll-Paque density gradient centrifugation. Trizol reagent was used to extract total RNA, and RNA quality was then checked on an Agilent 2100 Bioanalyzer. This clonotype was observed at least ten times. Which antigen it targets is not known. Base qualities are not recorded, but no much larger clone differs from it by a single base. The junction shows trimming of 4 bases on V and 2 bases on J, plus 17 bases between the germline ends. The germline V gene encodes CDR1 SGDLS and CDR2 YYNGEE. Reading from cysteine to phenylalanine, the CDR3 counts 16 amino acids. Of all the DNA, just the CDR3 is kept, 48 bases in frame from base 1.

The TCR comes from a woman aged 25-40 years with Graves' hyperthyroidism. The chain employs TRBV9 and TRBJ2-3, with the D gene uncertain. The material sequenced was blood. The CDR3 here reads CASSPQLEVATDTQYF. The base sequence is TGTGCCAGCAGCCCCCAGCTGGAAGTCGCCACAGATACGCAGTATTTT.